This record concerns one TCR beta chain sequence. Trimming removed 0 bases at V and 2 bases at J, with 10 bases between. In germline, CDR1 is SGDLS, CDR2 YYNGEE. The CDR3 contains 15 residues. Every patient relapsed after autologous stem cell transplantation, and brentuximab vedotin exposure varied. These data come from a study of PD-1 blockade in classical Hodgkin lymphoma. Profiled with immunoSEQ multiplex PCR; TCRdb holds only in-frame clones, not every one. Of nearly 25,000 clones listed, roughly three quarters were seen once; the top ten hold 3% to 4%. This rearrangement joins TRBV9 to TRBJ2-3; D remains ambiguous. The source material was peripheral blood mononuclear cells (PBMCs), sampled at baseline. The TCR sequence derives from a human donor with classical Hodgkin lymphoma. This CDR3 reads CASSVVASHTDTQYF. The CDR3 nucleotides read TGTGCCAGCAGCGTAGTTGCCTCCCACACAGATACGCAGTATTTT. The full variable domain, completed using reference TRBV9 and TRBJ2-3, is DSGVTQTPKHLITATGQRVTLRCSPRSGDLSVYWYQQSLDQGLQFLIQYYNGEERAKGNILERFSAQQFPDLHSELNLSSLELGDSALYFCASSVVASHTDTQYFGPGTRLTVL.